The T cell receptor beta chain under discussion was sequenced for a study of T cell responses to AZD1222 COVID-19 vaccine. In the study overall: Second doses at about 4 or about 12 weeks were pooled. Study-level results: Breadth and depth of Spike-specific TCRs rose after two AZD1222 doses.

TCRdb's copy holds only in-frame clones and misses some; the assay was immunoSEQ multiplex PCR. The table has around 180,000 clones, 90% seen once. With respect to this clone: The target antigen is unknown.

Losses at the gene ends were 0 bases for V and 6 bases for J; bases not matched to a gene: 7. Germline CDR1 reads SGHNT; CDR2 reads YYREEE (reference sequence). The CDR3 has 17 amino acids. The receptor was isolated from an adult in good health. This specimen consisted of peripheral blood, obtained on day 0 of AZD1222 vaccination. V is TRBV5-4 and J is TRBJ2-3, with 13 positions matching TRBD2. CDR3 sequence reads: CASSLGTSGGAGDTQYF. The CDR3 bases are TGTGCCAGCAGCTTGGGTACTAGCGGGGGGGCCGGGGATACGCAGTATTTT.